This T cell receptor (beta chain) was sequenced during a study of T cell repertoires in cytomegalovirus infection. Points on this clonotype: Its specificity is not known.

A single record per CDR3 protein comes from TCRdb applying MiXCR to the reads. This sample has more than 45,000 distinct CDR3 sequences; roughly 20% occur once, and the top ten carry around 67%. V shed 0 bases, J shed 2 bases, and the junction held 1 base outside the gene matches. Per the germline V gene, CDR1 is SEHNR and CDR2 is FQNEAQ (reference sequence). CDR3 length equals 14 residues. The chain is built from TRBV7-9 and TRBJ2-7; 7 nucleotides match TRBD1. This clonotype originated in a human donor in good health (CMV status not recorded). Some clones in this sample may be carry-over from other donors' samples. The material was CD8+ T cells from cultured PBMCs, obtained from culture after CMV antigen stimulation. CDR3 coding DNA: TGTGCCAGCAGCTTAGCGGGACAGACCTACGAGCAGTACTTC. Translating it yields CASSLAGQTYEQYF.